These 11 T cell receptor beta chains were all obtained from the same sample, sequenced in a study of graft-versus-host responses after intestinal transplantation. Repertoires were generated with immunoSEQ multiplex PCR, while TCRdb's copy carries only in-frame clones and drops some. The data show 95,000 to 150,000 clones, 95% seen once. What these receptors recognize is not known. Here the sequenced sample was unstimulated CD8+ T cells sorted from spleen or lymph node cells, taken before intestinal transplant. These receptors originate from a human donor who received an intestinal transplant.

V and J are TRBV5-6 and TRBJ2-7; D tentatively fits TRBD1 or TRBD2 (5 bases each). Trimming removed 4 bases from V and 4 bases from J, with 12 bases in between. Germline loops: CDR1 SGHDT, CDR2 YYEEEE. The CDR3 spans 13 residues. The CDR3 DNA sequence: TGTGCCAGCAGCGAGGGACGGAGTTACGAGCAGTACTTC. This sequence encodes CASSEGRSYEQYF.

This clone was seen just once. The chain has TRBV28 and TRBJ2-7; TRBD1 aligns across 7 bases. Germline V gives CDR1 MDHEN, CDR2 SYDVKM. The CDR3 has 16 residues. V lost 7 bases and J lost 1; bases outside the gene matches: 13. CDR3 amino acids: CASTRAGDSVSYEQYF. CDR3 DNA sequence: TGTGCCAGCACCCGGGCTGGGGACAGCGTATCCTACGAGCAGTACTTC.

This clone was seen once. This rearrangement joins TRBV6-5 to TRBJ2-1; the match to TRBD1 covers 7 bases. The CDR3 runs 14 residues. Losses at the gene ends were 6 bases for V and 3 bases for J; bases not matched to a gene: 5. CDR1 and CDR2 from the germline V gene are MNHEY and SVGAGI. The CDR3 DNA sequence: TGTGCCAGCAGCCCCGGGACAGTCTACAATGAGCAGTTCTTC. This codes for CASSPGTVYNEQFF.

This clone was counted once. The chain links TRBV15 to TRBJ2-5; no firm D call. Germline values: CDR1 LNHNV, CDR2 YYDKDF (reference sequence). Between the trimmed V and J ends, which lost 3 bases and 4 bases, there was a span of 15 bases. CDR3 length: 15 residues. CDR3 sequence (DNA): TGTGCCACCAGCAGTGTTCCTGTAATGGGAGAGACCCAGTACTTC. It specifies CATSSVPVMGETQYF.

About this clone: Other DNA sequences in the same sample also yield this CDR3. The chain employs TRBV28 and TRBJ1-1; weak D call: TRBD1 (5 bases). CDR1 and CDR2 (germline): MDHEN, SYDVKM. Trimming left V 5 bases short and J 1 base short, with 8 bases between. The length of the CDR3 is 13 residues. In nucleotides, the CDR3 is TGTGCCAGCAGTAGGCAGGGGAACACTGAAGCTTTCTTT. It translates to CASSRQGNTEAFF.

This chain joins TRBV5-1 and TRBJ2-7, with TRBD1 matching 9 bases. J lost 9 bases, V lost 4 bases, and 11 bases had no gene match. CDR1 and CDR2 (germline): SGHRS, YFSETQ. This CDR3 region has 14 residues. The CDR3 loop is CASSPRDRARGQYF. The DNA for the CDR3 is TGCGCCAGCAGCCCCCGGGACAGGGCCAGAGGGCAGTACTTC.

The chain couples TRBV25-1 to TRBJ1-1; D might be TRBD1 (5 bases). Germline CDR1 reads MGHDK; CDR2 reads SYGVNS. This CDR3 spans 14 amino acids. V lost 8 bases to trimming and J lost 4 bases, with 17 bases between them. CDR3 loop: CASASGGVVTEAFF. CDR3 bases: TGTGCCAGCGCATCGGGGGGGGTGGTCACTGAAGCTTTCTTT.

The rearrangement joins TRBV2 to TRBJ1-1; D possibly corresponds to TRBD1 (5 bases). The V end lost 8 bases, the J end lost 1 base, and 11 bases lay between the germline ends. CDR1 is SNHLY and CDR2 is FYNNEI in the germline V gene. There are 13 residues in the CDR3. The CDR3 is CASVPRGNTEAFF. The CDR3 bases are TGTGCCAGCGTACCGAGGGGGAACACTGAAGCTTTCTTT.

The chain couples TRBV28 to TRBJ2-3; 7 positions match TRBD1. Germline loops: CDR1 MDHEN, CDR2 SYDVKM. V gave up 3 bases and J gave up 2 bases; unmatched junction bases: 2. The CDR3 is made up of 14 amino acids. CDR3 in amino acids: CASSFQGDTDTQYF. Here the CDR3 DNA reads TGTGCCAGCAGTTTTCAGGGGGACACAGATACGCAGTATTTT.

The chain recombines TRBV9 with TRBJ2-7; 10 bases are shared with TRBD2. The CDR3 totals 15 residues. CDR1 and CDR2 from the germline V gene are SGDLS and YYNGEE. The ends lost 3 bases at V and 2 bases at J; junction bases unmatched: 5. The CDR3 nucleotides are TGTGCCAGCAGCGCGTCGGGACTAGCGACCTACGAGCAGTACTTC. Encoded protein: CASSASGLATYEQYF.

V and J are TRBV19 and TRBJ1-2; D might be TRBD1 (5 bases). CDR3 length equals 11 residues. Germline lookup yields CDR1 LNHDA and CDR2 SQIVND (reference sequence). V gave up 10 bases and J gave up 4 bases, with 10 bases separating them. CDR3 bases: TGTGCCACCTGGGGGAGCTATGGCTACACCTTC. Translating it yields CATWGSYGYTF.